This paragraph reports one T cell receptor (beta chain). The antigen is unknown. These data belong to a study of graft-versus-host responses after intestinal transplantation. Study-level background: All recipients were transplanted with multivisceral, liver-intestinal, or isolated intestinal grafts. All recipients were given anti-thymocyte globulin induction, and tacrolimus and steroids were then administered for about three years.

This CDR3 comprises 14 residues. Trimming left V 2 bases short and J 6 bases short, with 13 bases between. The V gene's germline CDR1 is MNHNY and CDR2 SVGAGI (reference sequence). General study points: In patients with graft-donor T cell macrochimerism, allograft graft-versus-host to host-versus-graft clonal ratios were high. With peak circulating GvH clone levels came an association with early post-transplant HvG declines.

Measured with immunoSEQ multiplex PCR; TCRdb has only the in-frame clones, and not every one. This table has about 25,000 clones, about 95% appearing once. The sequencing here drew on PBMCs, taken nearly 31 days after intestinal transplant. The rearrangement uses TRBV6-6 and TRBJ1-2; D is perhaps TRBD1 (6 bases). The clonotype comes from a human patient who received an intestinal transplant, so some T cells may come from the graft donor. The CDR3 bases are TGTGCCAGCAGTTACGTCCCTTCAGGGGATGGCTACACCTTC. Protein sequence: CASSYVPSGDGYTF.